Below, 32 T cell receptor beta chains from the same sample are listed, as sequenced in a study of human T cells and chemical hapten exposure (dated by TCRdb to the early 2020s). The time point label, as the study defines it: patch test 3, about 24 weeks after DPC sensitization. Sample treatment or condition, as interpreted from the label and publication: therapeutic diphenylcyclopropenone sensitization with weekly scalp DPC. Receptor libraries were prepared by RACE. Sequencer: NextSeq 500. TCRdb reworked the public reads: Q25 trimming with fastp, MiXCR clone assembly, productive beta chains retained. Identical CDR3 protein sequences are pooled into one entry, listed with their most common genes and DNA. Counted in this sample were about 190,000 distinct CDR3 sequences; around 23% of them appeared once. 2% to 2.5% of the sample is taken by the ten largest. The specimen was whole blood, collected in connection with sensitization to the hapten diphenylcyclopropenone (DPC). Receptors were obtained from a middle-aged woman with alopecia areata. Some clones in this sample may be carry-over from other donors' samples.

In its sample, this clonotype was seen a few times. V is TRBV7-9 and J is TRBJ2-3; D remains ambiguous. Germline V lookup: CDR1 SEHNR, CDR2 FQNEAQ (reference sequence). CDR3 size: 16 residues. The germline V and J ends were trimmed by 4 bases and 2 bases, with 16 bases remaining between them. The CDR3 DNA reads TGTGCCAGCAGCTCCCAGATGATGGGTTACACAGATACGCAGTATTTT. Its translation is CASSSQMMGYTDTQYF.

This chain uses TRBV24-1 with TRBJ2-1, with TRBD2 matching 11 bases. J was trimmed by 5 bases and V by 4 bases; bases with no gene match: 3. This CDR3 has 15 amino acids. CDR1 is KGHDR, CDR2 SFDVKD, per germline. CDR3 nucleotide sequence: TGTGCCACCAGTGAACTAGCGGGAGTGAACAATGAGCAGTTCTTC. Its protein is CATSELAGVNNEQFF.

The chain uses TRBV29-1 and TRBJ2-5; D perhaps matches TRBD1 (6 bases). Germline-derived CDR1 and CDR2 are SQVTM and ANQGSEA. V was pared by 4 bases and J by 5 bases, with 11 bases between. The CDR3 is 12 residues long. The CDR3 loop reads CSVGRQGETQYF. The CDR3 nucleotides read TGCAGCGTTGGTCGTCAGGGGGAGACCCAGTACTTC.

This clonotype came up a few times. The rearrangement uses TRBV7-6 and TRBJ2-1; 14 bases map to TRBD2. This CDR3 spans 16 amino acids. V lost 0 bases to trimming and J lost 12 bases; unmatched junction nucleotides: 7. CDR1 is SGHVS, CDR2 FNYEAQ, per germline. The CDR3 loop reads CASSLAKGLAGGGQFF. The CDR3 DNA is TGTGCCAGCAGCTTAGCGAAAGGACTAGCGGGGGGTGGGCAGTTCTTC.

There are a few counts of this clonotype. V and J are TRBV21-1 and TRBJ2-1; the table's D call of TRBD2 was not tested on the DNA. TRBV21-1 is termed a pseudogene. This CDR3 contains 16 residues. The CDR3 is CASSKELAGPYNEQFF. CDR3 coding DNA: TGTGCCAGCAGCAAAGAACTAGCGGGACCCTACAATGAGCAGTTCTTC.

This CDR3 is CASSPMVRADEQYF. The CDR3 coding sequence is TGTGCCAGCTCACCGATGGTACGGGCGGACGAGCAGTACTTC. The chain couples TRBV18 to TRBJ2-7; D unclear. Germline CDR1 and CDR2: KGHSH and LQKENI. The CDR3 consists of 14 residues. Deletions cut 3 bases from V and 5 bases from J, with 14 bases between.

The chain couples TRBV7-6 to TRBJ2-7, with a weak D call TRBD1 (6 bases). Trimming took 5 bases from V and 8 from J, leaving 16 bases between them. The germline V gene encodes CDR1 SGHVS and CDR2 FNYEAQ. The CDR3 runs to 13 residues. The CDR3: CASSPGDVGKQYF. CDR3 nucleotide sequence: TGTGCCAGCAGCCCAGGGGACGTCGGCAAGCAGTACTTC. The variable domain in full, completed from reference TRBV7-6 and TRBJ2-7, reads GAGVSQSPRYKVTKRGQDVALRCDPISGHVSLYWYRQALGQGPEFLTYFNYEAQQDKSGLPNDRFSAERPEGSISTLTIQRTEQRDSAMYRCASSPGDVGKQYFGPGTRLTVT.

The chain links TRBV4-2 to TRBJ2-5; D is undetermined. V lost 4 bases to trimming and J lost 4 bases, with 13 bases between them. In germline, CDR1 is LGHNA, CDR2 YNFKEQ. This CDR3 comprises 14 residues. Here the CDR3 reads CASSPAVVGETQYF. CDR3 nucleotides: TGTGCCAGCAGCCCCGCGGTCGTTGGAGAGACCCAGTACTTC.

CDR3 DNA: TGTGCCAGCAGCCAGGGGACAGGGAGGGGCTACACCTTC. This sequence encodes CASSQGTGRGYTF. V gene TRBV4-2 combines with J gene TRBJ1-2; 9 bases match TRBD1. This CDR3 has 13 residues. Germline V gene sequence: CDR1 LGHNA, CDR2 YNFKEQ. V gave up 3 bases and J gave up 8 bases; unmatched junction bases: 4.

The table lists this clonotype with a few counts. The chain uses TRBV10-3 and TRBJ2-1; tentative D call: TRBD2 (6 bases). CDR3 size: 17 residues. Trimming removed 6 bases at V and 2 bases at J, with 20 bases between. The germline CDR1 and CDR2 sequences are ENHRY and SYGVKD. The CDR3 DNA follows: TGTGCCATCAGCGCTAGCGTCGGGGATCGGACCTACAATGAGCAGTTCTTC. It specifies CAISASVGDRTYNEQFF.

The sample holds a few counts of this clonotype. The chain recombines TRBV7-2 with TRBJ1-2; D is ambiguous. The V gene's germline CDR1 is SGHTA and CDR2 FQGNSA. The CDR3 covers 16 residues. V lost 5 bases to trimming and J lost 4 bases, with 20 bases between them. The CDR3, as DNA: TGTGCCAGCAGCCCAGAGGGCCCACAATTAGTCTATGGCTACACCTTC. The encoded protein is CASSPEGPQLVYGYTF.

This clonotype was observed many times. J is TRBJ1-1 and V is TRBV6-4; 9 bases fit TRBD1. In germline, CDR1 is MRHNA, CDR2 SNTAGT. The CDR3 has 14 amino acids. The V gene end was trimmed by 3 bases and the J gene end by 1 base; junction bases not matched to a gene: 0. CDR3 DNA sequence: TGTGCCAGCAGTGAGGGACAGGGGAACACTGAAGCTTTCTTT. This sequence encodes CASSEGQGNTEAFF.

This clonotype was observed a handful of times. The gene calls are TRBV4-3 and TRBJ2-1; no reliable D call. Trimming took 1 base from V and 1 from J, leaving 8 bases between them. The germline gives CDR1 LGHNA, CDR2 YSLEER. The CDR3 runs to 15 residues. The CDR3 DNA sequence: TGCGCCAGCAGCCAAGGCTTAGAATCCTACAATGAGCAGTTCTTC. Its translation: CASSQGLESYNEQFF.

This clonotype was detected a few times. This sequence joins TRBV24-1 and TRBJ2-3; D is perhaps TRBD2 (6 bases). The CDR3 is 14 amino acids. The V end was cut by 4 bases, the J end by 2 bases, with 9 bases between. Germline CDR1 KGHDR, CDR2 SFDVKD. CDR3 residues: CATSDGGITDTQYF. CDR3 sequence (DNA): TGTGCCACCAGTGACGGCGGGATCACAGATACGCAGTATTTT.

This clonotype was detected a few times. The chain joins TRBV7-2 to TRBJ2-7; D gene unclear. Germline-derived CDR1 and CDR2 are SGHTA and FQGNSA. Trimming took off 2 bases at V and 9 bases at J, with 8 bases between the two ends. The CDR3 length is 11 residues. The CDR3, as DNA: TGTGCCAGCAGCTTAAATGTGAGGCAGTACTTC. Its protein is CASSLNVRQYF.

This chain uses TRBV27 with TRBJ1-1; D is possibly TRBD1 (5 bases). CDR1 is MNHEY and CDR2 is SMNVEV in the germline V gene (reference sequence). The CDR3 length is 14 residues. Trimming took 4 bases from V and 6 from J, leaving 15 bases between them. The CDR3 DNA reads TGTGCCAGCAGTTCCGCAGGGATTACGTCTGAAGCTTTCTTT. Residues: CASSSAGITSEAFF.

The chain is built from TRBV28 and TRBJ2-2, with 7 bases lining up with TRBD2. Germline-derived CDR1 and CDR2 are MDHEN and SYDVKM. The V segment lost 6 bases and the J segment 7 bases; nucleotides outside the gene matches: 11. There are 15 residues in the CDR3. Here the CDR3 reads CASRPPSGGGGELFF. The CDR3 DNA reads as TGTGCCAGCAGACCCCCCTCTGGCGGGGGCGGGGAGCTGTTTTTT.

This clonotype was counted at least ten times. The V call is TRBV7-3, the J call TRBJ2-2, with D possibly matching TRBD1 (6 bases). This CDR3 comprises 12 residues. Germline V gene sequence: CDR1 SGHTA, CDR2 FQGTGA. Trimming pared 5 bases from V and 5 bases from J, leaving 6 bases between. This chain's CDR3 is CASSQGTGELFF. The CDR3 DNA sequence: TGTGCCAGCAGCCAGGGGACCGGGGAGCTGTTTTTT.

This clonotype came up a few times. The J gene is TRBJ1-5, the V gene TRBV6-5, with a weak D call TRBD1 (6 bases). The CDR3 consists of 14 residues. From germline, CDR1 is MNHEY and CDR2 SVGAGI. The ends were cut back, 6 bases at V and 0 bases at J, with 9 bases in the middle. CDR3 coding DNA: TGTGCCAGCAGGGGACATTCTAGCAATCAGCCCCAGCATTTT. It specifies CASRGHSSNQPQHF.

The chain has TRBV7-3 and TRBJ2-1; 7 nucleotides line up with TRBD2. V was pared by 5 bases and J by 4 bases, with 11 bases of the junction left unmatched. The CDR3 runs to 16 residues. Germline-derived CDR1 and CDR2 are SGHTA and FQGTGA. The CDR3 loop is CASSTAGLAAYNEQFF. CDR3 in DNA: TGTGCCAGCAGCACGGCGGGCCTAGCGGCATACAATGAGCAGTTCTTC.

This clonotype was picked up a small number of times. The chain links TRBV6-5 to TRBJ1-6, with 9 bases identical to TRBD1. CDR3 length equals 14 residues. V dropped 7 bases and J dropped 5; count of bases not matched to a gene: 3. Per the germline V gene, CDR1 is MNHEY and CDR2 is SVGAGI. The chain's CDR3 is CASNRGQDNSPLHF. CDR3 DNA: TGTGCCAGCAACAGGGGGCAAGATAATTCACCCCTCCACTTT.

The V call is TRBV7-2, the J call TRBJ2-2; D remains ambiguous. Germline assignment: CDR1 SGHTA and CDR2 FQGNSA. The V end was cut by 1 base, the J end by 6 bases, with 6 bases between. The CDR3 covers 13 residues. The CDR3 region is CASSLVLAGELFF. The CDR3 nucleotides are TGTGCCAGCAGCTTAGTTTTAGCCGGGGAGCTGTTTTTT.

The chain couples TRBV29-1 to TRBJ1-1, with 7 positions matching TRBD1. The CDR3 covers 12 residues. Germline lookup yields CDR1 SQVTM and CDR2 ANQGSEA. With V trimmed by 3 bases and J by 11 bases, 9 bases remained unmatched. CDR3 DNA sequence: TGCAGCGTTGATACCCAGGGGGACTCTGCTTTCTTT. Translating it yields CSVDTQGDSAFF.

V gene TRBV7-9 combines with J gene TRBJ2-1, with D perhaps given as TRBD1 or TRBD2 (5 bases each). The CDR3 covers 16 residues. Germline V gene lookup returns CDR1 SEHNR and CDR2 FQNEAQ (reference sequence). Trimming removed 2 bases at V and 0 bases at J, with 11 bases between. The CDR3 loop is CASSLRGPSSYNEQFF. In DNA form, the CDR3 reads TGTGCCAGCAGCTTACGGGGACCCAGCTCCTACAATGAGCAGTTCTTC.

This clonotype came up a few times. This chain uses TRBV7-8 with TRBJ2-2; D call uncertain. Germline V gene sequence: CDR1 SGHVS, CDR2 FQNEAQ. The V end lost 7 bases, the J end lost 3 bases, and 9 bases lay between the germline ends. The CDR3 has 13 residues. The CDR3 loop is CASTSRHTGELFF. The DNA for the CDR3 is TGTGCCAGCACTTCAAGACACACCGGGGAGCTGTTTTTT.

In its sample, this clonotype was seen a few times. CDR3: CASSQGGEETQYF. In DNA form, the CDR3 reads TGTGCCAGCAGCCAAGGCGGGGAAGAGACCCAGTACTTC. The gene calls are TRBV14 and TRBJ2-5; the D gene is possibly TRBD2 (6 bases). The CDR3 loop spans 13 amino acids. V gave up 1 base and J gave up 3 bases, with 6 bases separating them. Germline V gene lookup returns CDR1 SGHDN and CDR2 FVKESK.

Only a few counts were recorded for this clonotype. This chain connects TRBV10-3 to TRBJ2-2; perhaps TRBD1 as D (6 bases). CDR1 ENHRY and CDR2 SYGVKD come from the germline V gene. The CDR3 has 14 amino acids. V was clipped by 11 bases and J by 2 bases, with 15 bases between them. The CDR3 here is CAVRDTLNTGELFF. The CDR3 DNA sequence: TGTGCCGTTCGGGACACCCTCAACACCGGGGAGCTGTTTTTT.

This clonotype was observed a few times. This rearrangement joins TRBV28 to TRBJ2-5; TRBD1 matches 8 bases. This CDR3 comprises 14 residues. V shed 5 bases, J shed 7 bases, and the junction held 9 bases outside the gene matches. The germline gives CDR1 MDHEN, CDR2 SYDVKM. CDR3 DNA sequence: TGTGCCAGCAGTCTGACAGGGGAGAGGGGGACCCAGTACTTC. Encoded protein: CASSLTGERGTQYF. The whole variable domain, remainder taken from reference TRBV28 and TRBJ2-5, is DVKVTQSSRYLVKRTGEKVFLECVQDMDHENMFWYRQDPGLGLRLIYFSYDVKMKEKGDIPEGYSVSREKKERFSLILESASTNQTSMYLCASSLTGERGTQYFGPGTRLLVL.

This chain uses TRBV7-2 with TRBJ1-4, with D maybe TRBD1 (5 bases). Trimming cost V 1 base and J 5 bases, with 11 bases left between them. Germline CDR1 reads SGHTA; CDR2 reads FQGNSA. The CDR3 is made up of 15 amino acids. The DNA of the CDR3 is TGTGCCAGCAGCTTAGTAGCCGCAGGGAATGAAAAACTGTTTTTT. Encoded protein: CASSLVAAGNEKLFF.

The rearrangement joins TRBV27 to TRBJ2-7; D is ambiguous. CDR1 is MNHEY, CDR2 SMNVEV, per germline (reference sequence). This CDR3 has 17 amino acids. V shed 0 bases and J shed 1 base, with 16 bases lying between them. CDR3 amino acids: CASSLSSPDVKSYEQYF. CDR3 nucleotide sequence: TGTGCCAGCAGTTTATCGTCCCCGGACGTAAAATCCTACGAGCAGTACTTC.

This chain uses TRBV9 with TRBJ1-1, with TRBD1 identical over 10 bases. V gave up 0 bases and J gave up 8 bases; unmatched junction bases: 16. Germline V lookup: CDR1 SGDLS, CDR2 YYNGEE. This CDR3 contains 18 residues. The CDR3 DNA follows: TGTGCCAGCAGCGTAGGACAGGGGGCATTCCCGGGTGATGAAGAAGCTTTCTTT. Amino acid sequence: CASSVGQGAFPGDEEAFF.

The CDR3 sequence is CSVKRLGQPYEQYF. CDR3 DNA: TGCAGCGTCAAACGTTTGGGACAGCCTTACGAGCAGTACTTC. The chain carries TRBV29-1 and TRBJ2-7, with TRBD1 matching 7 bases. Germline CDR1 is SQVTM and CDR2 is ANQGSEA. V lost 6 bases, J lost 4 bases, and 12 bases stayed unmatched. The CDR3 extends over 14 amino acids.